This entry concerns a single TCR beta chain. The antigen is undetermined. Selection for sequencing was limited to patients who had shown CD8+CD57+ cell expansion by flow cytometry. As a group, the patients uniformly had severe acquired aplastic anemia. Sampling of blood occurred while the patients had still received no therapy. This sample stems from a study of CD8+CD57+ T cells in acquired aplastic anemia. Study outcomes and limitations: Common to patients and controls were 25 to 30 CD8+ CDR3 sequences. The study found no significant CD8+ Simpson's diversity difference between patients and controls.

TCR beta VDJ and CDR3 profiles were obtained from a genomic DNA template. TCRdb reprocessed the reads with MiXCR, giving one entry per CDR3 protein. The sample contains roughly 500,000 distinct CDR3 sequences, approximately 33% of which appear only once. J was trimmed by 8 bases and V by 5 bases; bases with no gene match: 15. Germline CDR1 and CDR2: SGHAT and FQDESV (reference sequence). This CDR3 spans 17 amino acids. This sequence was found in a human donor with aplastic anemia. The sequenced material came from sorted CD4+, CD8+, or CD8+CD57+ T cells (not recorded which) from PBMCs. V usage is TRBV11-1 and J usage is TRBJ2-1; 10 bases are a match to TRBD1. The CDR3 coding sequence is TGTGCCAGCAGCGGCATCAGCCAGGGACAGGGGTTCGATGAGCAGTTCTTC. Its protein product is CASSGISQGQGFDEQFF.